A single sample gave rise to the 15 T cell receptor beta chains below, sequenced in a study of shared clonotypes between healthy human individuals. Sequenced by immunoSEQ multiplex PCR; TCRdb stores in-frame clones only, minus some. The sample includes 2 million to 3 million clones, over 85% of them seen just once. Sample: naive CD4+ T cells from PBMCs. As to subset: CD45RA+ positively selected. The receptors come from a man aged 18 to 30 in good health. Some clones in this sample may be carry-over from other donors' samples.

The chain links TRBV11-3 to TRBJ2-1; 10 positions agree with TRBD2. This CDR3 spans 16 amino acids. Per germline, CDR1 SGHNT and CDR2 YENEEA. V was clipped by 6 bases and J by 8 bases; unmatched bases: 13. The CDR3 spells CASRGPGLASSDEQFF. CDR3 nucleotide sequence: TGTGCCAGCAGGGGACCGGGACTAGCGAGTAGTGATGAGCAGTTCTTC. Looking up the rest from reference TRBV11-3 and TRBJ2-1 gives the full variable domain: EAGVVQSPRYKIIEKKQPVAFWCNPISGHNTLYWYLQNLGQGPELLIRYENEEAVDDSQLPKDRFSAERLKGVDSTLKIQPAELGDSAVYLCASRGPGLASSDEQFFGPGTRLTVL.

The chain couples TRBV7-2 to TRBJ2-3; a possible D gene is TRBD1 (6 bases). Germline values: CDR1 SGHTA, CDR2 FQGNSA. V dropped 6 bases and J dropped 4 bases, with 14 bases sitting between them. CDR3 length equals 14 residues. The CDR3 DNA reads TGTGCCAGCAGGACCACAGGGTCCCCAGATACGCAGTATTTT. Protein: CASRTTGSPDTQYF.

V and J are TRBV7-8 and TRBJ2-7, with 7 bases aligning to TRBD2. Germline loops: CDR1 SGHVS, CDR2 FQNEAQ. This CDR3 contains 17 residues. J was trimmed by 4 bases and V by 4 bases; bases with no gene match: 16. CDR3 nucleotides: TGTGCCAGCAGCTCCCTGAAGGCGGGAGACCGCCAATACGAGCAGTACTTC. This translates into CASSSLKAGDRQYEQYF.

The chain couples TRBV5-1 to TRBJ2-3; D may be TRBD1 or TRBD2 (5 bases each). Per germline, CDR1 SGHRS and CDR2 YFSETQ. The CDR3 has 14 residues. Trimming left V 5 bases short and J 3 bases short, with 13 bases between. The CDR3 loop reads CASSPGAVTDTQYF. The CDR3 nucleotides are TGCGCCAGCAGTCCCGGGGCCGTAACAGATACGCAGTATTTT.

The J gene is TRBJ2-7, the V gene TRBV7-8; 7 bases line up with TRBD1. From germline, CDR1 is SGHVS and CDR2 FQNEAQ. J was trimmed by 6 bases and V by 5 bases; bases with no gene match: 7. The CDR3 is 13 amino acids. The DNA of the CDR3 is TGTGCCAGCAGCGGTAGGGGGCAGGTCGAGCAGTACTTC. This gives the protein CASSGRGQVEQYF. Together with reference TRBV7-8 and TRBJ2-7, the CDR3 gives the full variable domain: GAGVSQSPRYKVAKRGQDVALRCDPISGHVSLFWYQQALGQGPEFLTYFQNEAQLDKSGLPSDRFFAERPEGSVSTLKIQRTQQEDSAVYLCASSGRGQVEQYFGPGTRLTVT.

As concerns this clone: Other nucleotide sequences in the sample specify the same CDR3. The chain joins TRBV5-4 to TRBJ2-1; D remains ambiguous. Germline V gene data show CDR1 as SGHNT and CDR2 as YYREEE (reference sequence). Deletions cut 0 bases from V and 0 bases from J, with 1 base between. This CDR3 comprises 13 residues. The CDR3 protein is CASSLGSYNEQFF. CDR3 sequence (DNA): TGTGCCAGCAGCTTGGGCTCCTACAATGAGCAGTTCTTC.

This clone was seen just once. The chain employs TRBV28 and TRBJ2-6; 7 bases fit TRBD1. V gave up 5 bases and J gave up 0 bases; unmatched junction bases: 7. Germline-derived CDR1 and CDR2 are MDHEN and SYDVKM. This CDR3 is built from 17 residues. CDR3 sequence: CASSDREWSSGANVLTF. The CDR3 nucleotides read TGTGCCAGCAGTGACAGGGAGTGGAGCTCTGGGGCCAACGTCCTGACTTTC.

DNA of the CDR3: TGTGCCACCAGCAGAGACGTAAGGGCTGGCTATGGCTACACCTTC. Encoded protein: CATSRDVRAGYGYTF. This chain connects TRBV15 to TRBJ1-2; D not resolved. Germline V gene data show CDR1 as LNHNV and CDR2 as YYDKDF (reference sequence). Trimming shortened V by 0 bases and J by 4 bases, and 12 bases separated the two germline ends. The CDR3 is made up of 15 amino acids. The complete variable domain, with remaining parts taken from reference TRBV15 and TRBJ1-2, reads DAMVIQNPRYQVTQFGKPVTLSCSQTLNHNVMYWYQQKSSQAPKLLFHYYDKDFNNEADTPDNFQSRRPNTSFCFLDIRSPGLGDTAMYLCATSRDVRAGYGYTFGSGTRLTVV.

This rearrangement joins TRBV18 to TRBJ2-7; 10 bases map to TRBD1. Germline assignment: CDR1 KGHSH and CDR2 LQKENI. The junction had 4 bases not matched to a gene; V was cut back by 4 bases and J by 4 bases. The CDR3 totals 14 residues. The CDR3 DNA sequence: TGTGCCAGCTCACTAGGGACAGGGGAGTACGAGCAGTACTTC. Amino acid sequence: CASSLGTGEYEQYF.

Details on this clone: Other DNA variants within this sample encode the same CDR3. This rearrangement joins TRBV6-5 to TRBJ2-5; 7 positions agree with TRBD1. Germline CDR1 and CDR2: MNHEY and SVGAGI. This CDR3 region has 13 residues. Unmatched junction bases numbered 3, after V lost 6 bases and J lost 2 bases. CDR3 nucleotides: TGTGCCAGCAGCCGACAGGGACAAGAGACCCAGTACTTC. Encoded protein: CASSRQGQETQYF.

V and J are TRBV28 and TRBJ2-1, with 7 bases lining up with TRBD2. From germline, CDR1 is MDHEN and CDR2 SYDVKM. Trimming cost V 3 bases and J 0 bases; bases outside gene matches: 8. CDR3 size: 17 residues. The CDR3 reads CASSLSRRGSSYNEQFF. CDR3 DNA sequence: TGTGCCAGCAGTTTGAGTCGGCGGGGGAGCTCCTACAATGAGCAGTTCTTC.

The gene calls are TRBV25-1 and TRBJ2-1; tentatively, D is TRBD1 (5 bases). V lost 1 base and J lost 13, with 14 bases in between. Germline assignment: CDR1 MGHDK and CDR2 SYGVNS. The length of the CDR3 is 13 residues. CDR3 loop: CASSESRTNLQFF. The CDR3, as DNA: TGTGCCAGCAGTGAATCAAGGACAAACCTCCAGTTCTTC. The complete variable domain, with remaining parts taken from reference TRBV25-1 and TRBJ2-1, reads EADIYQTPRYLVIGTGKKITLECSQTMGHDKMYWYQQDPGMELHLIHYSYGVNSTEKGDLSSESTVSRIRTEHFPLTLESARPSHTSQYLCASSESRTNLQFFGPGTRLTVL.

As for this clone: Additional DNA sequences in this sample encode the identical CDR3. As DNA, the CDR3 is TGTGCCAGCAGCGTTGGAGCAGGGGGCTCCTACGAGCAGTACTTC. It codes for CASSVGAGGSYEQYF. The rearrangement links TRBV9 to TRBJ2-7, with 7 bases fitting TRBD1. Germline values: CDR1 SGDLS, CDR2 YYNGEE. Trimming cost V 2 bases and J 0 bases; bases outside gene matches: 5. This CDR3 has 15 residues.

This clone was observed once. The CDR3 bases are TGTGCCAGCAGCTTAATTCCTAGCGGGAGGGTCTACGAGCAGTACTTC. Its protein is CASSLIPSGRVYEQYF. The chain recombines TRBV11-2 with TRBJ2-7; 12 bases fit TRBD2. The V gene's germline CDR1 is SGHAT and CDR2 FQNNGV. The CDR3 is 16 residues long. V dropped 2 bases and J dropped 3; count of bases not matched to a gene: 5.

V gene TRBV5-1 combines with J gene TRBJ2-2; 10 bases align to TRBD2. The germline gives CDR1 SGHRS, CDR2 YFSETQ. The CDR3 is 15 residues long. V shed 4 bases and J 7 bases; nucleotides not matched to a gene: 7. CDR3 sequence (DNA): TGCGCCAGCAGCCTAGCGGGAGAAAAGGGCGGGGAGCTGTTTTTT. Protein product: CASSLAGEKGGELFF.